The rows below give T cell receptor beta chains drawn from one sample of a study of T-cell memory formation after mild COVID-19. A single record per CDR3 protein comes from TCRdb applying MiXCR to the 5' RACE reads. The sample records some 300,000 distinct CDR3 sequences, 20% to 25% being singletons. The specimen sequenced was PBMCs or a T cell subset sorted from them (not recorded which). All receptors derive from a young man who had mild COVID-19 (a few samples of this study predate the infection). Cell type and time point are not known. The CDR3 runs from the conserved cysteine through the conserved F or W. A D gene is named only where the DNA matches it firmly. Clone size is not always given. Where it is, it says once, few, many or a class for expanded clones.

cdr3_aa: CASSPQDSLNTEAFF
cdr3_nt: TGTGCCAGCAGCCCTCAGGACAGCCTGAACACTGAAGCTTTCTTT
d_call: .
clone_size: few
j_call: TRBJ1-1
v_call: TRBV7-9

cdr3_aa: CASSPGIPYEQYF
cdr3_nt: TGTGCCAGCAGCCCCGGGATTCCCTACGAGCAGTACTTC
d_call: .
clone_size: few
j_call: TRBJ2-7
v_call: TRBV7-2

cdr3_aa: CASSQDGRFQETQYF
cdr3_nt: TGTGCCAGCAGCCAAGACGGGAGATTCCAAGAGACCCAGTACTTC
d_call: .
clone_size: .
j_call: TRBJ2-5
v_call: TRBV3-1

cdr3_aa: CASSQRIGGANVLTF
cdr3_nt: TGCGCCAGCAGCCAACGGATTGGCGGGGCCAACGTCCTGACTTTC
d_call: .
clone_size: .
j_call: TRBJ2-6
v_call: TRBV4-1

cdr3_aa: CSVNYKGFTEAFF
cdr3_nt: TGCAGCGTGAATTATAAGGGGTTCACTGAAGCTTTCTTT
d_call: .
clone_size: .
j_call: TRBJ1-1
v_call: TRBV29-1

cdr3_aa: CGGSRDRGRNEQFF
cdr3_nt: TGCGGAGGTAGCCGGGACAGGGGAAGGAATGAGCAGTTCTTC
d_call: TRBD1
clone_size: many
j_call: TRBJ2-1
v_call: TRBV20-1

cdr3_aa: CASSPRGQSVNTEAFF
cdr3_nt: TGTGCCAGCTCACCACGCGGACAGAGCGTGAACACTGAAGCTTTCTTT
d_call: .
clone_size: .
j_call: TRBJ1-1
v_call: TRBV18

cdr3_aa: CASMGQKGEKLFF
cdr3_nt: TGCGCCAGCATGGGTCAGAAGGGCGAAAAACTGTTTTTT
d_call: .
clone_size: few
j_call: TRBJ1-4
v_call: TRBV10-2

cdr3_aa: CASSWERWDFLFF
cdr3_nt: TGTGCCAGCAGCTGGGAACGATGGGATTTTCTGTTCTTC
d_call: .
clone_size: .
j_call: TRBJ2-1
v_call: TRBV6-2/TRBV6-3

cdr3_aa: CASSSGIPGQAYQETQYF
cdr3_nt: TGTGCCAGCAGCTCCGGAATACCGGGACAGGCGTACCAAGAGACCCAGTACTTC
d_call: TRBD1
clone_size: .
j_call: TRBJ2-5
v_call: TRBV9